The clone carrying this T cell receptor (beta chain) was counted ten times or more. Its specificity is unknown. The length of the CDR3 is 14 residues. Germline V gene sequence: CDR1 MNHNS, CDR2 SASEGT. V was trimmed by 6 bases and J by 10 bases, leaving 21 bases between them. Building of the TCR beta libraries involved iRepertoire HTBI primers and Arm-PCR of CDR3 regions. In TCRdb, the multiplex PCR reads were re-called with MiXCR into one record per CDR3 protein. The data show roughly 300,000 distinct CDR3 sequences, around a fifth seen once. This sample is drawn from a study of regulatory T cells in long-lasting Graves disease. Described time point: persistent/refractory GD, antithyroid drugs over 5 years with positive TRAb. The TCR library used RNA extracted from PBMCs. American Thyroid Association guidelines defined how Graves' disease was diagnosed. Regarding the study as a whole: Preferential use of TRBV28, TRBJ1-2 and TRBJ2-5 was seen in persistent disease.

The V gene is TRBV6-1, the J gene TRBJ1-1; D remains ambiguous. This sequence originates from a female donor with Graves disease. This specimen consisted of peripheral blood mononuclear cells (PBMCs), obtained when the disease was refractory, from a patient treated with antithyroid drugs. The CDR3 here is CASSPRGDGVGAFF. The CDR3 nucleotides are TGTGCCAGCAGCCCCAGAGGTGACGGAGTCGGAGCTTTCTTT.